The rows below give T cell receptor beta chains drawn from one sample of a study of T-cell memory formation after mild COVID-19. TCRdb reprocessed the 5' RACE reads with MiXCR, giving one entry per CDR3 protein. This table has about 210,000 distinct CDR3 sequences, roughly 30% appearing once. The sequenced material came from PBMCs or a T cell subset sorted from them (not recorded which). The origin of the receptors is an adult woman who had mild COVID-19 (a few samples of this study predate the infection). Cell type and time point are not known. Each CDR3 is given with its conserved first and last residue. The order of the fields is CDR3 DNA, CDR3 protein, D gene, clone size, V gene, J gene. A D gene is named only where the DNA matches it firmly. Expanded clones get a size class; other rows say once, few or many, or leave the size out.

CDR3nt: TGTGCCAGCAGTCTCCAGGGGGCTTATTCACCCCTCCACTTT; CDR3aa: CASSLQGAYSPLHF; d_gene: TRBD1; abundance: NA; v_gene: TRBV6-2/TRBV6-3; j_gene: TRBJ1-6
CDR3nt: TGTGCCAGCAGCTTGTTTGGGGGTAAGAAGACCCAGTACTTC; CDR3aa: CASSLFGGKKTQYF; d_gene: NA; abundance: few; v_gene: TRBV5-6; j_gene: TRBJ2-5
CDR3nt: TGTGCCAGCGAGGCGGGGACTAGCACAGATACGCAGTATTTT; CDR3aa: CASEAGTSTDTQYF; d_gene: NA; abundance: NA; v_gene: TRBV6-1; j_gene: TRBJ2-3
CDR3nt: TGTGCCAGCAGCGTAGGAGCGGGAGTAGTCGGGTACGAGCAGTACTTC; CDR3aa: CASSVGAGVVGYEQYF; d_gene: TRBD2; abundance: NA; v_gene: TRBV9; j_gene: TRBJ2-7
CDR3nt: TGCGCCAGCAGCTTGGGTCTCTCCGTGGGACGGTCCGAGCAGTACTTC; CDR3aa: CASSLGLSVGRSEQYF; d_gene: NA; abundance: few; v_gene: TRBV5-1; j_gene: TRBJ2-7
CDR3nt: TGTGCCAGCAGTTACGGGGGGCGTAGGCAGCCCCAGCATTTT; CDR3aa: CASSYGGRRQPQHF; d_gene: NA; abundance: few; v_gene: TRBV6-6; j_gene: TRBJ1-5
CDR3nt: TGTGCCAGCAGCCAAGCGTACATCACGACCGCGCAAGAGACCCAGTACTTC; CDR3aa: CASSQAYITTAQETQYF; d_gene: NA; abundance: NA; v_gene: TRBV4-2; j_gene: TRBJ2-5
CDR3nt: TGCGCCAGCAGCCCGGACGGGCTCAACACCGGGGAGCTGTTTTTT; CDR3aa: CASSPDGLNTGELFF; d_gene: NA; abundance: NA; v_gene: TRBV5-1; j_gene: TRBJ2-2
CDR3nt: TGTGCCAGCAGTACCGGGACAGTTCCCTACGAGCAGTACTTC; CDR3aa: CASSTGTVPYEQYF; d_gene: TRBD1; abundance: many; v_gene: TRBV12-3/TRBV12-4; j_gene: TRBJ2-7
CDR3nt: TGCGCCAGCAGCTTGACAGGGGTAGCGACTGAAGCTTTCTTT; CDR3aa: CASSLTGVATEAFF; d_gene: TRBD1; abundance: few; v_gene: TRBV5-1; j_gene: TRBJ1-1
CDR3nt: TGTGCCAGCAGCAGAACCGGGACGTTATACAATGAGCAGTTCTTC; CDR3aa: CASSRTGTLYNEQFF; d_gene: NA; abundance: NA; v_gene: TRBV7-9; j_gene: TRBJ2-1
CDR3nt: TGTGCCAGCAGTTTTCGGGGGGCAGAGACCCAGTACTTC; CDR3aa: CASSFRGAETQYF; d_gene: NA; abundance: NA; v_gene: TRBV12-3/TRBV12-4; j_gene: TRBJ2-5
CDR3nt: TGTGCCAGCAGTGTAGGCGGGAACTCCTACAATGAGCAGTTCTTC; CDR3aa: CASSVGGNSYNEQFF; d_gene: NA; abundance: few; v_gene: TRBV6-1; j_gene: TRBJ2-1
CDR3nt: TGCGCCAGCAGCCACCGGGACATAGGGGATAACACTGAAGCTTTCTTT; CDR3aa: CASSHRDIGDNTEAFF; d_gene: NA; abundance: few; v_gene: TRBV4-1; j_gene: TRBJ1-1
CDR3nt: TGCAGTGCTAGAGATCAACAGGGAGGCTACGAGCAGTACTTC; CDR3aa: CSARDQQGGYEQYF; d_gene: NA; abundance: NA; v_gene: TRBV20-1; j_gene: TRBJ2-7
CDR3nt: TGTGCCATCAGTGAGTCGGCAACCGTAACAGATACGCAGTATTTT; CDR3aa: CAISESATVTDTQYF; d_gene: NA; abundance: few; v_gene: TRBV10-3; j_gene: TRBJ2-3
CDR3nt: TGTGCCTGGAGTACGGCCTGGGAGGATGAGCAGTTCTTC; CDR3aa: CAWSTAWEDEQFF; d_gene: NA; abundance: NA; v_gene: TRBV30; j_gene: TRBJ2-1
CDR3nt: TGCGCCAGCAGCTGGGGGACAGTTGGCTCCTACGAGCAGTACTTC; CDR3aa: CASSWGTVGSYEQYF; d_gene: TRBD1; abundance: NA; v_gene: TRBV5-1; j_gene: TRBJ2-7
CDR3nt: TGTGCCAGCAGTGTACGAGGTACTGGGGCCAACGTCCTGACTTTC; CDR3aa: CASSVRGTGANVLTF; d_gene: NA; abundance: NA; v_gene: TRBV6-1; j_gene: TRBJ2-6
CDR3nt: TGTGCCAGCAGTCGCAGGGGGATGGGTGAGCAGTTCTTC; CDR3aa: CASSRRGMGEQFF; d_gene: TRBD1; abundance: few; v_gene: TRBV12-3/TRBV12-4; j_gene: TRBJ2-1
CDR3nt: TGTGCCAGCAGCTTGAGACTAGCGGGAGTGCAATACAATGAGCAGTTCTTC; CDR3aa: CASSLRLAGVQYNEQFF; d_gene: TRBD2; abundance: few; v_gene: TRBV11-2; j_gene: TRBJ2-1
CDR3nt: TGTGCCAGCAGACGACAGGGGCTTAGTAATGAAGCTTTCTTT; CDR3aa: CASRRQGLSNEAFF; d_gene: TRBD1; abundance: NA; v_gene: TRBV6-2/TRBV6-3; j_gene: TRBJ1-1
CDR3nt: TGCGCCAGCAGCCACGCAGGGGCCGGGGAGCTGTTTTTT; CDR3aa: CASSHAGAGELFF; d_gene: NA; abundance: few; v_gene: TRBV4-1; j_gene: TRBJ2-2
CDR3nt: TGTGCCAGCAGTTTAGCCGGGGGAAGGCAGCCCCAGCATTTT; CDR3aa: CASSLAGGRQPQHF; d_gene: NA; abundance: NA; v_gene: TRBV12-3/TRBV12-4; j_gene: TRBJ1-5
CDR3nt: TGTGCCAGCAGCTATAGGACAGGGCAACTGGCTGGAAACACCATATATTTT; CDR3aa: CASSYRTGQLAGNTIYF; d_gene: TRBD1; abundance: NA; v_gene: TRBV7-9; j_gene: TRBJ1-3
CDR3nt: TGTGCCAGCAGTTTAGGGACAGGGGTTGGAAACACCATATATTTT; CDR3aa: CASSLGTGVGNTIYF; d_gene: TRBD1; abundance: NA; v_gene: TRBV12-3/TRBV12-4; j_gene: TRBJ1-3
CDR3nt: TGCAGCGAACTGGGCACCCTGAACACTGAAGCTTTCTTT; CDR3aa: CSELGTLNTEAFF; d_gene: NA; abundance: NA; v_gene: TRBV29-1; j_gene: TRBJ1-1
CDR3nt: TGTGCCAGCAGCCAAGAAGCTAGCGGGCCTTCCTACGAGCAGTACTTC; CDR3aa: CASSQEASGPSYEQYF; d_gene: TRBD2; abundance: few; v_gene: TRBV3-1; j_gene: TRBJ2-7
CDR3nt: TGTGCCAGCAGCCGCGGGACAGGGGGCGAAAAACTGTTTTTT; CDR3aa: CASSRGTGGEKLFF; d_gene: TRBD1; abundance: NA; v_gene: TRBV3-1; j_gene: TRBJ1-4
CDR3nt: TGTGCCAGCAGTCCGGGGACTCTCAGCACAGATACGCAGTATTTT; CDR3aa: CASSPGTLSTDTQYF; d_gene: NA; abundance: few; v_gene: TRBV12-3/TRBV12-4; j_gene: TRBJ2-3
CDR3nt: TGTGCCAGCTCACCCATTCCGTCCTACACCGGGGAGCTGTTTTTT; CDR3aa: CASSPIPSYTGELFF; d_gene: NA; abundance: NA; v_gene: TRBV18; j_gene: TRBJ2-2
CDR3nt: TGTGCCAGCAGCCAAGGGACAGGGGGATGGGAAGCTTTCTTT; CDR3aa: CASSQGTGGWEAFF; d_gene: TRBD1; abundance: once; v_gene: TRBV3-1; j_gene: TRBJ1-1
CDR3nt: TGCAGTGCTAGGGATCGGCAGAAGAAAACTAACTATGGCTACACCTTC; CDR3aa: CSARDRQKKTNYGYTF; d_gene: NA; abundance: NA; v_gene: TRBV20-1; j_gene: TRBJ1-2
CDR3nt: TGTGCCAGCAGCTTAGCACAGGGTTGGGAGACCCAGTACTTC; CDR3aa: CASSLAQGWETQYF; d_gene: NA; abundance: NA; v_gene: TRBV7-6; j_gene: TRBJ2-5
CDR3nt: TGTGCCAGCATTGGGGTGGGGCCGGGCTACACCTTC; CDR3aa: CASIGVGPGYTF; d_gene: NA; abundance: few; v_gene: TRBV25-1; j_gene: TRBJ1-2
CDR3nt: TGTGCCAGCAGCTCAATTCCGAGCTCTGGAAACACCATATATTTT; CDR3aa: CASSSIPSSGNTIYF; d_gene: NA; abundance: many; v_gene: TRBV7-6; j_gene: TRBJ1-3
CDR3nt: TGTGCCAGTAGTATGGGACAGGATTACTATGGCTACACCTTC; CDR3aa: CASSMGQDYYGYTF; d_gene: TRBD1; abundance: once; v_gene: TRBV19; j_gene: TRBJ1-2
CDR3nt: TGTGCCAGCAGAAGAGCTCGCACTCCCTCCTACGAGCAGTACTTC; CDR3aa: CASRRARTPSYEQYF; d_gene: NA; abundance: few; v_gene: TRBV12-3/TRBV12-4; j_gene: TRBJ2-7
CDR3nt: TGTGCCAGCAGTCCGGACATTAACTATGGCTACACCTTC; CDR3aa: CASSPDINYGYTF; d_gene: NA; abundance: NA; v_gene: TRBV12-3/TRBV12-4; j_gene: TRBJ1-2
CDR3nt: TGTGCCATCAGTATGGACAGGAACTATGGCTACACCTTC; CDR3aa: CAISMDRNYGYTF; d_gene: TRBD1; abundance: NA; v_gene: TRBV10-3; j_gene: TRBJ1-2
CDR3nt: TGTGCCAGCTCACCGACCCTCGGCACTGAAGCTTTCTTT; CDR3aa: CASSPTLGTEAFF; d_gene: NA; abundance: NA; v_gene: TRBV18; j_gene: TRBJ1-1
CDR3nt: TGTGCCAGCAGTTCCCAGCGGGGGGCCGCAGGGACCGGGGAGCTGTTTTTT; CDR3aa: CASSSQRGAAGTGELFF; d_gene: TRBD2; abundance: few; v_gene: TRBV12-3/TRBV12-4; j_gene: TRBJ2-2
CDR3nt: TGCGCCAGCAGCCAGGGGCTGGGAGGGCTGCAGTTCTTC; CDR3aa: CASSQGLGGLQFF; d_gene: TRBD2; abundance: few; v_gene: TRBV4-3; j_gene: TRBJ2-1
CDR3nt: TGTGCCAGCAGCGTATCAGCAACGGACTACAATGAGCAGTTCTTC; CDR3aa: CASSVSATDYNEQFF; d_gene: NA; abundance: NA; v_gene: TRBV9; j_gene: TRBJ2-1
CDR3nt: TGTGCCACCAGTGATTTAACTGACAACACCGGGGAGCTGTTTTTT; CDR3aa: CATSDLTDNTGELFF; d_gene: NA; abundance: NA; v_gene: TRBV24-1; j_gene: TRBJ2-2
CDR3nt: TGTGCCTGGAAGGGACTAGCGGGGGCCCCGCCGACATTC; CDR3aa: CAWKGLAGAPPTF; d_gene: TRBD2; abundance: NA; v_gene: TRBV30; j_gene: TRBJ2-1
CDR3nt: TGTGCCAGCAGCTCAGCTGTGGGCAGCTCTAACTATGGCTACACCTTC; CDR3aa: CASSSAVGSSNYGYTF; d_gene: NA; abundance: NA; v_gene: TRBV5-4; j_gene: TRBJ1-2
CDR3nt: TGTGCCAGCAGTTACGGAAGGGCTAGCGGGTCGGGCGGTGAGCAGTTCTTC; CDR3aa: CASSYGRASGSGGEQFF; d_gene: TRBD2; abundance: NA; v_gene: TRBV6-5; j_gene: TRBJ2-1
CDR3nt: TGTGCCTGGAGTGTAGGGGCAGCCTACGAGCAGTACTTC; CDR3aa: CAWSVGAAYEQYF; d_gene: NA; abundance: NA; v_gene: TRBV30; j_gene: TRBJ2-7
CDR3nt: TGCAGCGTTGTCGACAGGGACTCTGGGGCCAACGTCCTGACTTTC; CDR3aa: CSVVDRDSGANVLTF; d_gene: TRBD1; abundance: NA; v_gene: TRBV29-1; j_gene: TRBJ2-6
CDR3nt: TGTGCCAGCAGCCCCATCGGGTTCGACGACATTCAGTACTTC; CDR3aa: CASSPIGFDDIQYF; d_gene: NA; abundance: NA; v_gene: TRBV13; j_gene: TRBJ2-4
CDR3nt: TGTGCCAGCAGCCCCCAGGTACAGGGGGCGGGCGAAAAACTGTTTTTT; CDR3aa: CASSPQVQGAGEKLFF; d_gene: TRBD1; abundance: NA; v_gene: TRBV4-2; j_gene: TRBJ1-4
CDR3nt: TGTGCCAGCAGCTTTCAGGGAGGGACAGATACGCAGTATTTT; CDR3aa: CASSFQGGTDTQYF; d_gene: TRBD2; abundance: few; v_gene: TRBV11-3; j_gene: TRBJ2-3